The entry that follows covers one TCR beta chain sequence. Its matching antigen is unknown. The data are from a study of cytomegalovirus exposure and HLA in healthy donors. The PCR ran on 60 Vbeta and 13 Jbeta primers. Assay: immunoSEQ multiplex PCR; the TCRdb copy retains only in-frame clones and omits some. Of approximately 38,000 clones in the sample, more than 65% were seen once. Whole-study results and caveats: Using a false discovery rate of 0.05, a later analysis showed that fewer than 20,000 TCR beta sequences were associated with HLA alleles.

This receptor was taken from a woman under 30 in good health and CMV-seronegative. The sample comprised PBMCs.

The CDR3 nucleotides read TGTGCCAGCAGCTTAGATGGGACAGGGTCCCTTCGAAGAACAGATACGCAGTATTTT. The encoded protein is CASSLDGTGSLRRTDTQYF. The chain links TRBV7-9 to TRBJ2-3; 9 positions agree with TRBD1. Germline V gives CDR1 SEHNR, CDR2 FQNEAQ (reference sequence). The CDR3 loop spans 19 amino acids. The trim removed 1 base at V and 3 bases at J, leaving 14 bases unmatched.